This is a list of T cell receptor beta chains from one sample in a study of blood T cell repertoires in COVID-19. Repertoires were generated with immunoSEQ multiplex PCR, while TCRdb's copy carries only in-frame clones and drops some. This table holds 190,000 or so clones, approximately 87% found once. Sequencing was carried out using peripheral blood. The source is a woman aged 70-85 years with acute or convalescent COVID-19. Both conserved end residues are part of each CDR3. D genes are given only for firm matches. Clone size appears in some rows only: once, few, many, or a class for an expanded clone.

clone_size j_call v_call d_call cdr3_nt cdr3_aa
- TRBJ2-3 TRBV10-2 - TGCGCCAGCATTAGGGGTTGGAGCACAGATACGCAGTATTTT CASIRGWSTDTQYF
- TRBJ2-3 TRBV7-8 TRBD1 TGTGCCAGCAGCCTCCGTCGACAGGGGATCACAGATACGCAGTATTTT CASSLRRQGITDTQYF
- TRBJ1-2 TRBV6-5 - TGTGCCAGCGGATCCAGGGGATCCATCTATGGCTACACCTTC CASGSRGSIYGYTF
- TRBJ1-1 TRBV6-5 TRBD1 TGTGCCAGCAAGGCGGACAGGGGGGATAACACTGAAGCTTTCTTT CASKADRGDNTEAFF
few TRBJ2-7 TRBV6-5 - TGTGCCAGCAGTAAGACTCCCCCCCAACATTACGAGCAGTACTTC CASSKTPPQHYEQYF
- TRBJ2-7 TRBV28 TRBD1 TGTGCCAGCAGTGGGGGGGACAGGGGTCCCGACGAGCAGTACTTC CASSGGDRGPDEQYF
- TRBJ2-5 TRBV5-1 - TGCGCCAGCAGCTTGGCGGTGGGGGCCCAAGAGACCCAGTACTTC CASSLAVGAQETQYF
- TRBJ2-1 TRBV7-9 TRBD1 TGTGCCAGCAGTTACCCGGGACAGGGGGTGTATGAGCAGTTCTTC CASSYPGQGVYEQFF
few TRBJ2-6 TRBV3-1/TRBV3-2 - TGTGCCAGCAGATCTTGGACTGACGGGACTAACGTCCTGACTTTC CASRSWTDGTNVLTF
- TRBJ2-5 TRBV5-1 - TGCGCCAGCAGCTTGGGGAGCGGGGAGACCCAGTACTTC CASSLGSGETQYF
- TRBJ1-2 TRBV18 TRBD1 TGTGCCAGCTCACCACCGTCACAGGGGTATGGCTACACCTTC CASSPPSQGYGYTF
- TRBJ1-2 TRBV5-1 - TGCGCCAGCAGCGCTGACAGAGCCTATGGCTACACCTTC CASSADRAYGYTF
- TRBJ2-3 TRBV5-5 - TGTGCCAGCAGCTTGGGAGCTCGCTGGTCCGGCACAGATACGCAGTATTTT CASSLGARWSGTDTQYF
- TRBJ1-6 TRBV5-5 - TGTGCCAGCAGCTTGTTGGGGGCTAATTCACCCCTCCACTTT CASSLLGANSPLHF
- TRBJ2-7 TRBV27 - TGTGCCAGCAGTTTTGTAAGAAGCAACGAGCAGTACTTC CASSFVRSNEQYF
- TRBJ2-6 TRBV28 TRBD1 TGTGCCAGCCGGGGAGACAGGGTGGGCTCTGGGGCCAACGTCCTGACTTTC CASRGDRVGSGANVLTF
- TRBJ1-4 TRBV5-6 - TGTGCCAGCAGCCAGAGGGGGGGGGCGCAAGAAAAACTGTTTTTT CASSQRGGAQEKLFF
- TRBJ2-1 TRBV6-2/TRBV6-3 TRBD1 TGTGCCAGCAGTTACGGACAGGCATTCAATGAGCAGTTCTTC CASSYGQAFNEQFF
- TRBJ2-3 TRBV27 TRBD2 TGTGCCAGCAGTTCGGGGATTAGGACTAGCGGGAGGGTCGATACGCAGTATTTT CASSSGIRTSGRVDTQYF
- TRBJ2-7 TRBV6-5 TRBD2 TGTGCCAGCACCTTCGGGAGGGGGGCCTACGAGCAGTACTTC CASTFGRGAYEQYF
once TRBJ1-1 TRBV6-5 - TGTGCCAGCAGTTACTCCGGACAGTTGAACACTGAAGCTTTCTTT CASSYSGQLNTEAFF
once TRBJ2-7 TRBV6-6 TRBD1 TGTGCCAGCAGAAGTGGACAGGGGAGGATCGAGCAGTACTTC CASRSGQGRIEQYF
- TRBJ2-3 TRBV5-1 - TGCGCCAGCAGCTTTCAGGGCTTCGATACGCAGTATTTT CASSFQGFDTQYF
- TRBJ1-1 TRBV19 - TGTGCCAGTAGTATAGGGGAGATGAACTACAAGCTAAACACTGAAGCTTTCTTT CASSIGEMNYKLNTEAFF
- TRBJ2-7 TRBV28 - TGTGCCAGCAGTTTCCCAGCGGGTTCGGAGCAGTACTTC CASSFPAGSEQYF
- TRBJ2-7 TRBV6-5 TRBD2 TGTGCCAGCAGGACTAGCGGGCCCTCCTACGAGCAGTACTTC CASRTSGPSYEQYF
- TRBJ1-2 TRBV15 - TGTGCCACCAGCCGGCGCCTCACAGCTTCCTATGGCTACACCTTC CATSRRLTASYGYTF
- TRBJ1-6 TRBV3-1/TRBV3-2 - TGTGCCAGCAGCCGTGGAGGGGTTTCACCCCTCCACTTT CASSRGGVSPLHF
once TRBJ1-2 TRBV15 TRBD1 TGTGCCACCAGCGGCTCGACAGGGTCCGATGGCTACACCTTC CATSGSTGSDGYTF
- TRBJ1-5 TRBV20-1 - TGCAGTGCTAGTGACAGTTATCAGCCCCAGCATTTT CSASDSYQPQHF
- TRBJ1-1 TRBV19 TRBD1 TGTGCCAGTAGTATACAGGGGGGCCCTGAAGCTTTCTTT CASSIQGGPEAFF
- TRBJ2-7 TRBV5-1 TRBD2 TGCGCCAGCAGCTTGACTAGCGGGACCTACGAGCAGTACTTC CASSLTSGTYEQYF
- TRBJ2-7 TRBV27 - TGTGCCAGCAGATCGCAGGGCCTCTACGAGCAGTACTTC CASRSQGLYEQYF
- TRBJ1-1 TRBV10-3 - TGTGCCATCAGTGGTCATCCCCTAGGGGAATTCTCTGAAGCTTTCTTT CAISGHPLGEFSEAFF
- TRBJ2-3 TRBV27 - TGTGCCAGCGGCATGCAGGGCCGAACCTCAGATACGCAGTATTTT CASGMQGRTSDTQYF
- TRBJ1-2 TRBV19 - TGTGCCAGTACCGATGGGGCGGTCTATGGCTACACCTTC CASTDGAVYGYTF
- TRBJ1-3 TRBV6-5 - TGTGCCAGCAGTACAGGGTTCTCTGGAAACACCATATATTTT CASSTGFSGNTIYF
- TRBJ2-5 TRBV5-1 TRBD2 TGCGCCAGCAGCTTGGATGGCGGGGGGGCTGAGACCCAGTACTTC CASSLDGGGAETQYF
- TRBJ1-1 TRBV28 - TGTGCCAGCAGCTCCACGAGGGCTGAAGCTTTCTTT CASSSTRAEAFF
- TRBJ1-3 TRBV5-1 TRBD1 TGCGCCAGCAGGGAGACAGCAGGGGGCCTAATATATTTT CASRETAGGLIYF
- TRBJ1-6 TRBV2 TRBD1 TGTGCCAGCAGTGAACAGGCAGGGGGCGGTCAATCACCCCTCCACTTT CASSEQAGGGQSPLHF
- TRBJ2-5 TRBV24-1 - TGTGCCACCAGTACAGGTCCGCAGACCCAGTACTTC CATSTGPQTQYF
- TRBJ2-5 TRBV5-1 TRBD2 TGCGCCAGCAGCTTGGGTCTGACTAGCGGGTCCCAAGAGACCCAGTACTTC CASSLGLTSGSQETQYF
- TRBJ1-1 TRBV10-3 TRBD1 TGTGCCATCAGGGGGGACAGGATGAACACTGAAGCTTTCTTT CAIRGDRMNTEAFF
- TRBJ2-2 TRBV9 TRBD2 TGTGCCAGCAGCGTGGGACTAGCGGGAGGTCCCACCGGGGAGCTGTTTTTT CASSVGLAGGPTGELFF
once TRBJ2-3 TRBV4-1 TRBD2 TGCGCCAGCAGCCAGGTTTTTTCCAGCGGGGGCCTGGATACAGATACGCAGTATTTT CASSQVFSSGGLDTDTQYF
- TRBJ2-1 TRBV5-1 TRBD2 TGCGCCAGCAGTTCTCTAGCGGAGCTGTACAATGAGCAGTTCTTC CASSSLAELYNEQFF
- TRBJ1-1 TRBV9 - TGTGCCAGCAGCGTAGACGGGGGAAACACTGAAGCTTTCTTT CASSVDGGNTEAFF
- TRBJ1-1 TRBV5-1 TRBD1 TGCGCCAGCAGCTTTAATAGGGACAGTGAAGCTTTCTTT CASSFNRDSEAFF
- TRBJ2-5 TRBV29-1 TRBD2 TGCAGCGTTGGACGGGGACTAGCGCCGGAGACCCAGTACTTC CSVGRGLAPETQYF
once TRBJ1-5 TRBV28 TRBD1 TGTGCCAGCAGTTTCTCTACAGGGGTCAATCAGCCCCAGCATTTT CASSFSTGVNQPQHF
- TRBJ1-1 TRBV18 - TGTGCCAGCTCACCTGGGGGGGGGAACACTGAAGCTTTCTTT CASSPGGGNTEAFF
- TRBJ1-4 TRBV19 - TGTGCCAGTAGTTTTCGACAGTGGGGCCGTAATGAAAAACTGTTTTTT CASSFRQWGRNEKLFF
- TRBJ2-5 TRBV20-1 - TGCAGTCTTAGCTATCAAGAGACCCAGTACTTC CSLSYQETQYF
- TRBJ2-3 TRBV28 - TGTGCCAGCAGTTTAGGAAGACTAGGTATCACAGATACGCAGTATTTT CASSLGRLGITDTQYF